Following are 3 T cell receptor beta chains from one sample sequenced in a study of T cells in women clearing cervical HPV infection. Assay: immunoSEQ multiplex PCR; the TCRdb copy retains only in-frame clones and omits some. The table for this sample gives tens of thousands of clones. Sequencing used blood buffy coat. These receptors all come from a woman aged 18-70 years with a cervical HPV16 infection that either progressed to CIN3+ or cleared (not recorded which).

Of note for this clone: The CDR3 end is not reached by the read, which stops 3 residues before it; the germline J gene fills it in. This sequence joins TRBV19 and TRBJ2-1; tentatively, D is TRBD2 (7 bases). V was shortened by 3 bases and J by 2 bases, with 14 bases between the two germline ends. This CDR3 is 16 amino acids long. Germline V gives CDR1 LNHDA, CDR2 SQIVND (reference sequence). The covered CDR3 bases are TGTGCCAGTAGTATGGGGGGGGGCCTTACCTACAATGAG. Its protein product is CASSMGGGLTYNE. The complete CDR3 protein is CASSMGGGLTYNEQFF.

To note about this clone: The CDR3 end falls 3 residues outside the read, so it is completed with the germline J gene. V gene TRBV7-3 combines with J gene TRBJ1-1, with a possible D match to TRBD1 (6 bases). Per the germline V gene, CDR1 is SGHTA and CDR2 is FQGTGA. Trimming cost V 2 bases and J 5 bases, with 12 bases left between them. The length of the CDR3 is 14 residues. The CDR3 loop is CASSLQGLSTEAFF. The part of the CDR3 DNA that was read is TGTGCCAGCAGCTTACAGGGGCTGAGTACTGAA.

With regard to this clone: The CDR3 extends 3 residues past the end of the read, so its final part is completed from the germline J gene. V and J are TRBV20-1 and TRBJ2-5, with D maybe TRBD2 (5 bases). Trimming removed 1 base at V and 5 bases at J, with 17 bases between. The CDR3 loop spans 15 amino acids. The germline V gene has CDR1 DFQATT and CDR2 SNEGSKA (reference sequence). CDR3 protein: CSARGPGERWETQYF. Incomplete CDR3 DNA: TGCAGTGCTAGAGGCCCCGGGGAGCGCTGGGAGACC.